The TCR beta chain under discussion was sequenced for a study of blood T cell repertoires in COVID-19. Overall study context: Italy, Spain and the United States were the sources of the convalescent and acute COVID-19 samples. The cDNA or gDNA used as material had been derived from T cells, B-cell-depleted T cells, or PBMCs.

The V end lost 6 bases, the J end lost 8 bases, and 11 bases lay between the germline ends. The CDR3 is made up of 11 amino acids. Germline assignment: CDR1 SQVTM and CDR2 ANQGSEA. Authors' analysis steps: Amplification with reference gene primers provided the estimates of nucleated cell counts. Using immunoSEQ multiplex PCR, the repertoire was profiled, and TCRdb retains in-frame clones only, with some absent. V and J calls plus clone size are reproduced from that table; the DNA served to infer D and trimming. The table has under 250,000 clones, approximately 87% seen once. The sequence derives from a woman in her seventies with active or convalescent COVID-19. The rearrangement uses TRBV29-1 and TRBJ2-1; D is possibly TRBD2 (6 bases). Sequencing was done on a sample of peripheral blood. Here the CDR3 DNA reads TGCAGCGTCCTGTGGAGGGATGAGCAGTTCTTC. Translated, it gives CSVLWRDEQFF.